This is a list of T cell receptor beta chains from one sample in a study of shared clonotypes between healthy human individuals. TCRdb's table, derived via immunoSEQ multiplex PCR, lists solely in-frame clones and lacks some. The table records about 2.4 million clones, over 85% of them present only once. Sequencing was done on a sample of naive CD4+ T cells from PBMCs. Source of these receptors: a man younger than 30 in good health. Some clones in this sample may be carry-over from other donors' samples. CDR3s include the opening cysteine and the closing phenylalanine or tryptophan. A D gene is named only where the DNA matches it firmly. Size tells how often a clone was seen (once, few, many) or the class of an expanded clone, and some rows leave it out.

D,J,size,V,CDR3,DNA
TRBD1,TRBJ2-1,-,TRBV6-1,CASSEWGQGRNEQFF,TGTGCCAGCAGTGAATGGGGACAGGGGCGGAATGAGCAGTTCTTC
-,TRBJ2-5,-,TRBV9,CASSAGPQETQYF,TGTGCCAGCAGCGCGGGCCCTCAAGAGACCCAGTACTTC
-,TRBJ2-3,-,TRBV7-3,CASSGYDTDTQYF,TGTGCCAGCAGCGGCTATGACACAGATACGCAGTATTTT
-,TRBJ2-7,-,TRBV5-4,CASSLVGGTYEQYF,TGTGCCAGCAGCTTGGTTGGCGGGACCTACGAGCAGTACTTC
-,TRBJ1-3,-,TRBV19,CASTRNSGNTIYF,TGTGCCAGCACCCGCAACTCTGGAAACACCATATATTTT
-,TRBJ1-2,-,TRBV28,CASLPLGGSNYGYTF,TGTGCCAGCCTACCTCTAGGGGGTAGTAACTATGGCTACACCTTC
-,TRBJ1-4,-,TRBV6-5,CASSYSGTGGEKLFF,TGTGCCAGCAGTTACTCAGGGACGGGGGGGGAAAAACTGTTTTTT
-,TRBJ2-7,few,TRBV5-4,CASSSNYEQYF,TGTGCCAGCAGCTCCAACTACGAGCAGTACTTC
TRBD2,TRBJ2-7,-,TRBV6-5,CASSKTSGYEQYF,TGTGCCAGCAGTAAGACTAGCGGCTACGAGCAGTACTTC
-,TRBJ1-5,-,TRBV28,CASSFPGNSNQPQHF,TGTGCCAGCAGTTTCCCCGGGAATAGCAATCAGCCCCAGCATTTT
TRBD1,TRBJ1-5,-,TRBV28,CASREGALHQPQHF,TGTGCCAGCAGGGAGGGGGCATTGCATCAGCCCCAGCATTTT
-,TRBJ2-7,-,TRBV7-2,CASSLRDSDYEQYF,TGTGCCAGCAGCCTCCGGGACTCCGACTACGAGCAGTACTTC
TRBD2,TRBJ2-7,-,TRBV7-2,CASSRSGLAGYSYEQYF,TGTGCCAGCAGCCGATCTGGACTAGCGGGTTACTCCTACGAGCAGTACTTC
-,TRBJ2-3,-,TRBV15,CATSVPGGTDTQYF,TGTGCCACCAGCGTCCCAGGGGGGACAGATACGCAGTATTTT
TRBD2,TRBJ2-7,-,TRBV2,CASSKSGRFGYEQYF,TGTGCCAGCAGTAAGAGCGGGAGGTTCGGCTACGAGCAGTACTTC
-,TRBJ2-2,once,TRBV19,CASRIRGFPGDTGELFF,TGTGCCAGTAGGATCCGAGGTTTCCCCGGGGACACCGGGGAGCTGTTTTTT
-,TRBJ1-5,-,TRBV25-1,CASSASSNQPQHF,TGTGCCAGCAGTGCGTCAAGCAATCAGCCCCAGCATTTT
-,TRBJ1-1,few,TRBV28,CASSTMTTFVMAFF,TGTGCCAGCTCGACTATGACCACTTTCGTAATGGCTTTCTTT
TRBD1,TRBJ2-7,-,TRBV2,CASNPPTGLPYEQYF,TGTGCCAGCAACCCACCGACAGGGCTTCCCTACGAGCAGTACTTC
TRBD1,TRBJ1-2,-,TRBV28,CASSLDRAYGYTF,TGTGCCAGCAGTTTGGACAGGGCCTATGGCTACACCTTC
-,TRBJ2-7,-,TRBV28,CASSLGGGVASYEQYF,TGTGCCAGCAGTTTAGGGGGCGGTGTCGCGTCCTACGAGCAGTACTTC
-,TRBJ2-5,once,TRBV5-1,CASSLSGTQETQYF,TGCGCCAGCAGCTTATCCGGGACCCAAGAGACCCAGTACTTC
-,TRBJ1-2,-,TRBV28,CASSLGQGTTF,TGTGCCAGCAGTTTAGGGCAGGGTACCACCTTC
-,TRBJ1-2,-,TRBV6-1,CASSEARVYGYTF,TGTGCCAGCAGTGAAGCTAGGGTATATGGCTACACCTTC
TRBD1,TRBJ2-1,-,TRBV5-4,CASSSGTGGYNEQFF,TGTGCCAGCAGCTCCGGGACAGGGGGATACAATGAGCAGTTCTTC
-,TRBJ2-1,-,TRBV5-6,CASSPTRAGNSYNEQFF,TGTGCCAGCAGCCCCACCCGGGCAGGGAATTCCTACAATGAGCAGTTCTTC
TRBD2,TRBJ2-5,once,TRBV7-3,CASSAAGGETQYF,TGTGCCAGCAGCGCGGCGGGGGGAGAGACCCAGTACTTC
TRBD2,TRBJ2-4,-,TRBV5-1,CASSLGPRESNIQYF,TGCGCCAGCAGCTTGGGTCCGCGGGAGTCTAATATTCAGTACTTC
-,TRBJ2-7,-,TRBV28,CASSLAYYEQYF,TGTGCCAGCAGTTTAGCATACTACGAGCAGTACTTC
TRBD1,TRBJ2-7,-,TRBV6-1,CASSRERTGLNEQYF,TGTGCCAGCAGCCGGGAACGGACAGGGCTCAACGAGCAGTACTTC
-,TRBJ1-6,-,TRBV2,CASRDSYSPLHF,TGTGCCAGCAGGGACAGCTATTCACCCCTCCACTTT
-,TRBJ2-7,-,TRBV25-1,CASSVTGTLSYEQYF,TGTGCCAGCAGTGTTACCGGGACACTCTCCTACGAGCAGTACTTC
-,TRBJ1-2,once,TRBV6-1,CASSESGTPYGYTF,TGTGCCAGCAGTGAATCTGGGACACCCTATGGCTACACCTTC
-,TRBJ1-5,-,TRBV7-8,CASSYTASNQPQHF,TGTGCCAGCAGCTACACAGCTAGCAATCAGCCCCAGCATTTT
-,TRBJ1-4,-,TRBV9,CASSVGWATNEKLFF,TGTGCCAGCAGCGTAGGGTGGGCGACTAATGAAAAACTGTTTTTT
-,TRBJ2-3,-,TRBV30,CAWTVGADTQYF,TGTGCCTGGACCGTGGGGGCAGATACGCAGTATTTT
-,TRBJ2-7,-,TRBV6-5,CASSYSWLKSSYEQYF,TGTGCCAGCAGTTACTCGTGGCTTAAAAGCTCCTACGAGCAGTACTTC
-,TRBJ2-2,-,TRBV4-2,CASSQAYLGELFF,TGTGCCAGCAGCCAAGCCTACTTAGGGGAGCTGTTTTTT
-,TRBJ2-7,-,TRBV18,CASSPRENRRSYEQYF,TGTGCCAGCTCACCACGGGAGAACAGGCGCTCCTACGAGCAGTACTTC
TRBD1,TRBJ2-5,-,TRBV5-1,CASSSGQTQETQYF,TGCGCCAGCAGCTCGGGACAGACACAAGAGACCCAGTACTTC
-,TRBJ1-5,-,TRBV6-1,CASSQGRQNQPQHF,TGTGCCAGCAGTCAGGGCAGGCAAAATCAGCCCCAGCATTTT
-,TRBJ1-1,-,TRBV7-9,CASSIIRASTEAFF,TGTGCCAGCAGCATCATTCGTGCGTCCACTGAAGCTTTCTTT
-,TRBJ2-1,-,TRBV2,CASNGGISYNEQFF,TGTGCCAGCAACGGGGGAATTTCCTACAATGAGCAGTTCTTC
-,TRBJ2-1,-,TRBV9,CASSVVRGGLDNEQFF,TGTGCCAGCAGCGTAGTCAGAGGCGGACTTGACAATGAGCAGTTCTTC
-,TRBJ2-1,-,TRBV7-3,CASSLDYYNEQFF,TGTGCCAGCAGTCTGGACTACTACAATGAGCAGTTCTTC
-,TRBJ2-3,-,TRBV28,CASSLGVGVVLDTQYF,TGTGCCAGCAGTTTAGGGGTGGGAGTGGTTTTAGATACGCAGTATTTT
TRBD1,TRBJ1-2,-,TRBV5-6,CASRGTGEGYGYTF,TGTGCCAGCAGGGGGACAGGGGAGGGCTATGGCTACACCTTC
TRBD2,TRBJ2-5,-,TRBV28,CASSSTSGRRETQYF,TGTGCCAGCAGTTCGACTAGCGGGAGACGAGAGACCCAGTACTTC
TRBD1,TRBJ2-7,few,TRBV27,CASSSRDSGYEQYF,TGTGCCAGCAGTTCCCGGGACAGTGGCTACGAGCAGTACTTC
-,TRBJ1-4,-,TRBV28,CASGDVVNDEKLFF,TGTGCCAGCGGGGATGTGGTAAATGATGAAAAACTGTTTTTT
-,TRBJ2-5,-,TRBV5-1,CASSLGVSGGQETQYF,TGCGCCAGCAGCTTGGGAGTATCGGGCGGCCAAGAGACCCAGTACTTC
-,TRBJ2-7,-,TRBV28,CASSSTLYEQYF,TGTGCCAGCAGTTCTACTCTCTACGAGCAGTACTTC
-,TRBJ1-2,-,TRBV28,CASSFELGAQGYTF,TGTGCCAGCAGTTTTGAGTTGGGGGCACAGGGCTACACCTTC
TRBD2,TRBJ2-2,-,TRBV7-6,CASSLAGGRNTGELFF,TGTGCCAGCAGCTTAGCGGGAGGGCGTAACACCGGGGAGCTGTTTTTT